Following are 26 T cell receptor beta chains from one sample sequenced in a study of blood T cell repertoires in COVID-19. Generated by immunoSEQ multiplex PCR, the TCRdb table keeps only in-frame clones and is missing some. The sample has around 94,000 clones; roughly 85% are singletons. The sequenced sample consisted of peripheral blood. The receptors derive from a man between 45 and 60 years old with active COVID-19.

This chain joins TRBV4-1 and TRBJ2-7; 10 bases agree with TRBD1. This CDR3 has 15 amino acids. The V gene end was trimmed by 3 bases and the J gene end by 4 bases; junction bases not matched to a gene: 6. CDR1 is MGHRA, CDR2 YSYEKL, per germline. CDR3 in amino acids: CASSQGGGQGYEQYF. Written as DNA, the CDR3 is TGCGCCAGCAGCCAGGGAGGGGGACAGGGGTACGAGCAGTACTTC.

The chain has TRBV7-2 and TRBJ1-6, with no clear D. Trimming removed 3 bases at V and 5 bases at J, with 17 bases between. In germline, CDR1 is SGHTA, CDR2 FQGNSA. The CDR3 contains 17 residues. Here the CDR3 reads CASSFYPPTRHNSPLHF. CDR3 coding DNA: TGTGCCAGCAGCTTCTACCCACCTACGCGTCATAATTCACCCCTCCACTTT.

This rearrangement joins TRBV11-2 to TRBJ2-7, with D tentatively TRBD2 (6 bases). V shed 4 bases and J shed 1 base, with 11 bases lying between them. There are 14 residues in the CDR3. Germline CDR1 SGHAT, CDR2 FQNNGV. The CDR3 region is CASSSMGLSYEQYF. CDR3 coding DNA: TGTGCCAGCAGCTCGATGGGACTTTCCTACGAGCAGTACTTC.

The genes are TRBV6-5 and TRBJ1-2, with 7 bases identical to TRBD1. This CDR3 is 14 amino acids long. Germline-derived CDR1 and CDR2 are MNHEY and SVGAGI. V was clipped by 6 bases and J by 0 bases; unmatched bases: 4. In nucleotides, the CDR3 is TGTGCCAGCAGGACAGGGCCTCCTAACTATGGCTACACCTTC. Translated: CASRTGPPNYGYTF.

This sequence joins TRBV27 and TRBJ1-5, with TRBD1 matching over 9 bases. CDR3 length: 15 amino acids. V lost 0 bases, J lost 6 bases, and 3 bases stayed unmatched. CDR1 is MNHEY, CDR2 SMNVEV, per germline (reference sequence). The CDR3 DNA sequence: TGTGCCAGCAGTTTATCAGTGACAGGGGGTCAGCCCCAGCATTTT. Translated, it gives CASSLSVTGGQPQHF.

V is TRBV11-3 and J is TRBJ2-2; D is possibly TRBD2 (5 bases). V was cut by 5 bases and J by 8 bases, with 12 bases left in between. The CDR3 sequence is 13 residues long. Germline V gene lookup returns CDR1 SGHNT and CDR2 YENEEA. The CDR3 reads CASSQDGVGELFF. The DNA of the CDR3 is TGTGCCAGCAGCCAGGACGGGGTGGGGGAGCTGTTTTTT. Looking up the rest from reference TRBV11-3 and TRBJ2-2 gives the full variable domain: EAGVVQSPRYKIIEKKQPVAFWCNPISGHNTLYWYLQNLGQGPELLIRYENEEAVDDSQLPKDRFSAERLKGVDSTLKIQPAELGDSAVYLCASSQDGVGELFFGEGSRLTVL.

CDR3 DNA: TGTGCCAGCAGCCTCGACAGGGCGGGCCTTAGAGGGGGCTACACCTTC. Its protein product is CASSLDRAGLRGGYTF. The chain links TRBV7-2 to TRBJ1-2, with 7 bases that match TRBD1. V lost 5 bases, J lost 8 bases, and 17 bases stayed unmatched. CDR3 length equals 16 residues. From germline, CDR1 is SGHTA and CDR2 FQGNSA.

The V call is TRBV10-3, the J call TRBJ1-2; 8 bases are shared with TRBD1. CDR1 and CDR2 from the germline V gene are ENHRY and SYGVKD. The V segment lost 6 bases and the J segment 4 bases; nucleotides outside the gene matches: 7. This CDR3 is 14 amino acids long. CDR3 sequence reads: CAISPGQASYGYTF. The CDR3 bases are TGTGCCATCAGCCCGGGACAGGCGTCCTATGGCTACACCTTC.

The rearrangement links TRBV19 to TRBJ2-2, with 7 bases aligning to TRBD2. The CDR3 extends over 15 amino acids. V trimming: 8 bases; J trimming: 6 bases; junction bases outside the gene matches: 12. Germline V CDR1 and CDR2: LNHDA, SQIVND (reference sequence). In DNA, the CDR3 is TGTGCCAGTCTACCTTGGGGAGGGGCGGCCGGGGAGCTGTTTTTT. As protein: CASLPWGGAAGELFF.

The V and J genes are TRBV6-2 or TRBV6-3 and TRBJ1-2; 12 nucleotides line up with TRBD1. V gave up 2 bases and J gave up 2 bases; unmatched junction bases: 6. The CDR3 spans 17 residues. CDR1 is MNHEY, CDR2 SVGEGT, per germline. This CDR3 is CASSYGTGGPFNYGYTF. In DNA form, the CDR3 reads TGTGCCAGCAGTTACGGGACAGGGGGCCCTTTCAACTATGGCTACACCTTC.

In nucleotides, the CDR3 is TGTGCCAGCAGGCACGGACACACAGATACGCAGTATTTT. Its protein product is CASRHGHTDTQYF. The rearrangement links TRBV7-9 to TRBJ2-3, with D possibly matching TRBD1 (5 bases). Germline lookup yields CDR1 SEHNR and CDR2 FQNEAQ (reference sequence). The CDR3 is 13 amino acids. V gave up 6 bases and J gave up 2 bases, with 9 bases separating them.

This chain connects TRBV7-2 to TRBJ2-2; 10 bases are a match to TRBD2. V trimming: 5 bases; J trimming: 8 bases; junction bases outside the gene matches: 8. Germline CDR1 is SGHTA and CDR2 is FQGNSA. This CDR3 comprises 15 residues. The CDR3: CASSPEGLATGELFF. The CDR3 DNA sequence: TGTGCCAGCAGCCCAGAGGGACTAGCGACGGGGGAGCTGTTTTTT.

The chain has TRBV7-2 and TRBJ1-1; D call uncertain. CDR3 length: 15 residues. The V end lost 6 bases, the J end lost 4 bases, and 18 bases lay between the germline ends. From germline, CDR1 is SGHTA and CDR2 FQGNSA. CDR3 bases: TGTGCCAGCAGACCAACTCTATTGGGAGGCACTGAAGCTTTCTTT. Translated: CASRPTLLGGTEAFF.

The rearrangement links TRBV6-5 to TRBJ1-5; no firm D call. This CDR3 is 13 amino acids long. V lost 7 bases and J lost 6, with 13 bases in between. The germline V gene encodes CDR1 MNHEY and CDR2 SVGAGI. CDR3 nucleotide sequence: TGTGCCAGCACCCCGGTAGGAGGTCAGCCCCAGCATTTT. Translated, it gives CASTPVGGQPQHF.

The CDR3 DNA reads as TGTGCCAGCAGTGAACGTCAGGTTAATCAGCCCCAGCATTTT. Translation gives CASSERQVNQPQHF. The gene calls are TRBV2 and TRBJ1-5; unclear D gene. The CDR3 is 14 residues long. CDR1 is SNHLY, CDR2 FYNNEI, per germline. Deletions cut 2 bases from V and 4 bases from J, with 9 bases between.

J is TRBJ2-7 and V is TRBV11-2; 9 nucleotides match TRBD1. This CDR3 spans 15 amino acids. V dropped 1 base and J dropped 4; count of bases not matched to a gene: 5. Per the germline V gene, CDR1 is SGHAT and CDR2 is FQNNGV. The CDR3 is CASSLAGTGFYEQYF. CDR3 DNA sequence: TGTGCCAGCAGCTTAGCCGGGACAGGGTTTTACGAGCAGTACTTC.

The rearrangement links TRBV6-2 or TRBV6-3 to TRBJ2-5; 12 bases are a match to TRBD2. Germline-derived CDR1 and CDR2 are MNHEY and SVGEGT. The length of the CDR3 is 17 residues. With 2 bases clipped from V and 1 base from J, the junction kept 5 bases outside the gene matches. The CDR3 loop reads CASSYNTLAGGQETQYF. The CDR3 coding sequence is TGTGCCAGCAGTTACAATACACTAGCGGGGGGCCAAGAGACCCAGTACTTC.

As regards this clone: A junction end diverges from the germline sequence, so it may reflect a read error. This chain uses TRBV5-1 with TRBJ1-1, with D unclear. The germline CDR1 and CDR2 sequences are SGHRS and YFSETQ. This CDR3 has 16 amino acids. CDR3 sequence (DNA): TGCGCCAGCAGACGTCGACCCAACGCAGAAAACAGTGAAGCTTTCTTT. It translates to CASRRRPNAENSEAFF.

The genes are TRBV3-1 (or the pseudogene TRBV3-2) and TRBJ1-4; D is unclear. Germline V gene data show CDR1 as LGHDT and CDR2 as YNNKEL (reference sequence). The CDR3 contains 15 residues. Trimming removed 4 bases from V and 8 bases from J, with 17 bases in between. The CDR3 DNA reads TGTGCCAGCAGCCGAACTAAAAGGGAGTACGAAAAACTGTTTTTT. It translates to CASSRTKREYEKLFF.

CDR3 sequence (DNA): TGTGCCAGTGGGGGGAACCAAGAGACCCAGTACTTC. Translation gives CASGGNQETQYF. The chain recombines TRBV19 with TRBJ2-5; tentative D call: TRBD2 (6 bases). The V and J ends lost 8 bases and 0 bases respectively, with 7 bases between them. CDR3 length: 12 residues. Germline lookup yields CDR1 LNHDA and CDR2 SQIVND (reference sequence).

The CDR3 region has the DNA TGCAGCGTTGAAGGGACAGGGCCCGGGGAGCTGTTTTTT. This codes for CSVEGTGPGELFF. The J gene is TRBJ2-2, the V gene TRBV29-1, with TRBD1 matching 8 bases. The CDR3 totals 13 residues. Germline values: CDR1 SQVTM, CDR2 ANQGSEA. V was clipped by 1 base and J by 6 bases; unmatched bases: 1.

This sequence joins TRBV6-2 or TRBV6-3 and TRBJ2-6; TRBD2 is a possible D gene (6 bases). V lost 3 bases and J 0 bases, leaving 18 bases between the germline ends. CDR3 length: 19 residues. In germline, CDR1 is MNHEY, CDR2 SVGEGT. The CDR3 nucleotides are TGTGCCAGCAGTTATACTTTGGGAGCGGGCACCTCTGGGGCCAACGTCCTGACTTTC. Protein: CASSYTLGAGTSGANVLTF.

This clone was detected only a few times. CDR3 amino acids: CASSYGQVAPPLHF. In DNA, the CDR3 is TGTGCCAGCAGCTACGGACAGGTAGCCCCACCCCTCCACTTT. The chain recombines TRBV14 with TRBJ1-6; 7 bases line up with TRBD1. Unmatched junction bases numbered 9, after V lost 5 bases and J lost 11 bases. The CDR3 consists of 14 residues. Germline assignment: CDR1 SGHDN and CDR2 FVKESK.

This sequence joins TRBV5-4 and TRBJ2-3; D is perhaps TRBD2 (7 bases). This CDR3 comprises 17 residues. V was pared by 2 bases and J by 4 bases, with 20 bases between. Germline V CDR1 and CDR2: SGHNT, YYREEE (reference sequence). The CDR3 reads CASSFRGSSGGPDTQYF. The CDR3 coding sequence is TGTGCCAGCAGCTTTCGGGGGAGCTCGGGGGGCCCAGATACGCAGTATTTT.

The V call is TRBV9, the J call TRBJ2-1; D gene uncertain. CDR1 SGDLS and CDR2 YYNGEE come from the germline V gene. The CDR3 extends over 14 amino acids. V was shortened by 0 bases and J by 7 bases, with 11 bases between the two germline ends. The CDR3 DNA is TGTGCCAGCAGCGTAGGGCACCGAGGAAATGAGCAGTTCTTC. Amino acids: CASSVGHRGNEQFF.

The J gene is TRBJ1-4, the V gene TRBV30, with D possibly TRBD1 on 5 matching bases. The CDR3 length is 14 residues. V lost 3 bases and J lost 14, with 22 bases in between. Germline assignment: CDR1 GTSNPN and CDR2 SVGIG (reference sequence). For the CDR3, the DNA is TGTGCCTGGAGCCTACGGGGGACGGCGAGAAGGCTGTTTTTT. Its translation is CAWSLRGTARRLFF.